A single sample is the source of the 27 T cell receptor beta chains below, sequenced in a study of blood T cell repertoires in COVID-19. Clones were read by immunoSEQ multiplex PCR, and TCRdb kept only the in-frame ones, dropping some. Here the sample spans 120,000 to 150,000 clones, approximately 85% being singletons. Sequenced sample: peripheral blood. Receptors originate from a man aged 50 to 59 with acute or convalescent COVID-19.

The DNA for the CDR3 is TGTGCCAGCAGTTTATCGGGGGGGGGTGGAAACACCATATATTTT. It codes for CASSLSGGGGNTIYF. This chain uses TRBV27 with TRBJ1-3; perhaps TRBD1 as D (5 bases). Between the trimmed V and J ends, which lost 0 bases and 3 bases, there was a span of 9 bases. CDR1 and CDR2 (germline): MNHEY, SMNVEV (reference sequence). The CDR3 is 15 residues long.

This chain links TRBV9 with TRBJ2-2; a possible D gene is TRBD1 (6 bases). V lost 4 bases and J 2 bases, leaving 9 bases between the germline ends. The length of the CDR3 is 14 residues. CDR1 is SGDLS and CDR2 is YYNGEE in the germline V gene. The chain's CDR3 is CASSRDTNTGELFF. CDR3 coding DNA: TGTGCCAGCAGCCGGGACACCAACACCGGGGAGCTGTTTTTT.

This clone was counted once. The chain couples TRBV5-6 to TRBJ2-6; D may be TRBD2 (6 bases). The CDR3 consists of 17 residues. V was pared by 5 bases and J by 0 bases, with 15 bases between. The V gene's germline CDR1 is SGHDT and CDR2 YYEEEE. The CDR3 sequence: CASRTGLHSSGANVLTF. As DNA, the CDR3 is TGTGCCAGCAGGACGGGACTCCATAGCTCTGGGGCCAACGTCCTGACTTTC.

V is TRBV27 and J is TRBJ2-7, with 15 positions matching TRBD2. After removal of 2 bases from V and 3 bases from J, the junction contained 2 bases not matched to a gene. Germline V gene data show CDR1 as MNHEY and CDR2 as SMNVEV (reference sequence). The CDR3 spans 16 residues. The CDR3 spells CASSLRGLAGGYEQYF. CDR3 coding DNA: TGTGCCAGCAGTTTACGGGGACTAGCGGGGGGCTACGAGCAGTACTTC.

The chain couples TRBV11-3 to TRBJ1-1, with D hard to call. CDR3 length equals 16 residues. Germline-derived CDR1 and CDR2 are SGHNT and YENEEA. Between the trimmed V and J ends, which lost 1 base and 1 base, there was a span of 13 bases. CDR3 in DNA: TGTGCCAGCAGCTTAGGCGGTTCAAGAACGAACACTGAAGCTTTCTTT. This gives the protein CASSLGGSRTNTEAFF. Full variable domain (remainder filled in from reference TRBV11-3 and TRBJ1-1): EAGVVQSPRYKIIEKKQPVAFWCNPISGHNTLYWYLQNLGQGPELLIRYENEEAVDDSQLPKDRFSAERLKGVDSTLKIQPAELGDSAVYLCASSLGGSRTNTEAFFGQGTRLTVV.

The CDR3 DNA reads as TGTGCCAGCAGCTTACAGGGGATGGATTCACCCCTCCACTTT. This sequence encodes CASSLQGMDSPLHF. This chain joins TRBV7-3 and TRBJ1-6; TRBD1 is a possible D gene (6 bases). The CDR3 is 14 amino acids. V dropped 2 bases and J dropped 8 bases, with 10 bases sitting between them. From germline, CDR1 is SGHTA and CDR2 FQGTGA.

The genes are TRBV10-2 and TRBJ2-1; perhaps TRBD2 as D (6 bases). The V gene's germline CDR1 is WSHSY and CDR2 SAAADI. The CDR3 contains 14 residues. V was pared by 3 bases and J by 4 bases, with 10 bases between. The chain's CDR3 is CASSDGGAYNEQFF. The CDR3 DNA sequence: TGCGCCAGCAGTGATGGCGGGGCGTACAATGAGCAGTTCTTC.

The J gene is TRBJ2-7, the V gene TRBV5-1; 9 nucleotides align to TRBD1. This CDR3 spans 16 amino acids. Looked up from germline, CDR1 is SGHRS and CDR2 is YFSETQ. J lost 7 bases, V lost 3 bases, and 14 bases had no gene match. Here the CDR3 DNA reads TGCGCCAGCAGCTCCCTGGTCGGGACAGGGTTGGGTGAGCAGTACTTC. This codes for CASSSLVGTGLGEQYF. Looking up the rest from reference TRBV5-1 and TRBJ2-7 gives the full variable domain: KAGVTQTPRYLIKTRGQQVTLSCSPISGHRSVSWYQQTPGQGLQFLFEYFSETQRNKGNFPGRFSGRQFSNSRSEMNVSTLELGDSALYLCASSSLVGTGLGEQYFGPGTRLTVT.

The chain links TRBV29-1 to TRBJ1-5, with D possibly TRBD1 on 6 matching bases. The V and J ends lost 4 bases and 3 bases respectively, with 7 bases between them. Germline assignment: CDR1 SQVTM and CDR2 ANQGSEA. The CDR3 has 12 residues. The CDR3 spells CSVGDNNQPQHF. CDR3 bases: TGCAGCGTTGGGGACAACAATCAGCCCCAGCATTTT.

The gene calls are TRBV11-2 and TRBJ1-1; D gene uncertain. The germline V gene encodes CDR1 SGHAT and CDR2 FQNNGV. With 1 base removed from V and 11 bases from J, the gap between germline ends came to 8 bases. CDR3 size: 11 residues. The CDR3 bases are TGTGCCAGCAGCTTAGGACTTAGGGCTTTCTTT. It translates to CASSLGLRAFF.

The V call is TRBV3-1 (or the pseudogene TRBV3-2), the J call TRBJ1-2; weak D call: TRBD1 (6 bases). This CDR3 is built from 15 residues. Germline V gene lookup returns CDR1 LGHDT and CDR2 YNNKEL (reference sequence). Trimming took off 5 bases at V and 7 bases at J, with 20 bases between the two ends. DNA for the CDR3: TGTGCCAGCAGCGCCACGGTCAACAGGGCAGGTGGCTACACCTTC. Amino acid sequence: CASSATVNRAGGYTF.

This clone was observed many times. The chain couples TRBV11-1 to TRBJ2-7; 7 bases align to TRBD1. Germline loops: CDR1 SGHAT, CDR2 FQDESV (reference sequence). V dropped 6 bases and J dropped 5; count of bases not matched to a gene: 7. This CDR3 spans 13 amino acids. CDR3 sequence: CASSPTGTDEQYF. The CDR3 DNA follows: TGTGCCAGCAGTCCGACAGGGACGGACGAGCAGTACTTC.

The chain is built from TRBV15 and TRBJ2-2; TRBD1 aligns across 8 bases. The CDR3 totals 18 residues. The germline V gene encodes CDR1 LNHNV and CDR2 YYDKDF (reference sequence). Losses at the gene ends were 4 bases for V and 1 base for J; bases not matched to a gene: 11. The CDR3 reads CATSTESPGQGNTGELFF. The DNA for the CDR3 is TGTGCCACCAGCACAGAATCCCCCGGACAGGGGAACACCGGGGAGCTGTTTTTT.

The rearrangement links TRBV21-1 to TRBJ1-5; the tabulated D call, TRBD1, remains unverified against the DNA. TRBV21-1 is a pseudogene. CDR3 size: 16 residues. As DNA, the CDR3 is TGTGCCAGCAGCCCCAGGGACAGGTCTAGTACGGGGCCCCAGCATTTT. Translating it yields CASSPRDRSSTGPQHF.

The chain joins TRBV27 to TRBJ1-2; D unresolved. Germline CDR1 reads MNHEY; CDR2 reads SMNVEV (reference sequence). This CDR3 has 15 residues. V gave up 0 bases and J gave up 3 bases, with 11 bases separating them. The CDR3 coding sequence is TGTGCCAGCAGTTTATCCGGGGTTTGGGACTATGGCTACACCTTC. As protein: CASSLSGVWDYGYTF.

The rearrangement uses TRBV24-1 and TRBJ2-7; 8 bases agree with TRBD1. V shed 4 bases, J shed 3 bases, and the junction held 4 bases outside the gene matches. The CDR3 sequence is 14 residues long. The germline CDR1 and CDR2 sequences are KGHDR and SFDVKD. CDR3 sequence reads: CATSERGQGYEQYF. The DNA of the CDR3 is TGTGCCACCAGTGAACGTGGACAGGGCTACGAGCAGTACTTC.

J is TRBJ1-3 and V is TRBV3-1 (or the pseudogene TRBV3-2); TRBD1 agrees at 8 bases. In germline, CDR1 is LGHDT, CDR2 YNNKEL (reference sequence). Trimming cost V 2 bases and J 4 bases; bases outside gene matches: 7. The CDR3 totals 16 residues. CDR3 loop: CASSQIWTGRGNTIYF. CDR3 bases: TGTGCCAGCAGCCAAATATGGACAGGGAGGGGAAACACCATATATTTT.

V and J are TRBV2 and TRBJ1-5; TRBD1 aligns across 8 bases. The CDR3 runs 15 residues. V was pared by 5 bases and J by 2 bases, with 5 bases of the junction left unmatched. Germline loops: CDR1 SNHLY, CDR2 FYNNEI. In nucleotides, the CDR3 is TGTGCCAGCAGTTTCGGACAGGGAGGCAATCAGCCCCAGCATTTT. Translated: CASSFGQGGNQPQHF.

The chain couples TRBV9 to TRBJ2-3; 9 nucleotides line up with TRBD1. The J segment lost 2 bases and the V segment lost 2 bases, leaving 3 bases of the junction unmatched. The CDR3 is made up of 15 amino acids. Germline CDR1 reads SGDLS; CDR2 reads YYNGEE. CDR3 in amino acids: CASSVWDRDTDTQYF. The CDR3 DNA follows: TGTGCCAGCAGCGTTTGGGACAGGGACACAGATACGCAGTATTTT.

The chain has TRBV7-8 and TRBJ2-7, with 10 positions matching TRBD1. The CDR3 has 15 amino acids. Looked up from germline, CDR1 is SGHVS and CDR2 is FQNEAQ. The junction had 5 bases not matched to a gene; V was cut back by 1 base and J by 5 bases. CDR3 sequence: CASSLVGTGADEQYF. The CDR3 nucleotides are TGTGCCAGCAGCTTAGTTGGGACAGGGGCAGACGAGCAGTACTTC.

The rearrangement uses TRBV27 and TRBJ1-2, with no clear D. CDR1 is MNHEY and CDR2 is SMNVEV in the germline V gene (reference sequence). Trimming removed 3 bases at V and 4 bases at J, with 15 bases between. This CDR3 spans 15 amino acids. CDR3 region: CASSFNGGEFYGYTF. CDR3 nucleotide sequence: TGTGCCAGCAGTTTCAATGGTGGGGAGTTCTATGGCTACACCTTC.

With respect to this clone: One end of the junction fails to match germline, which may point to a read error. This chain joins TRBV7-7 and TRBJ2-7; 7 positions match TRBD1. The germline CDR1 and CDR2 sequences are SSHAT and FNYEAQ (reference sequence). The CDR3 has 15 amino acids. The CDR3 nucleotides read TGTGCTAGCAGCTTAGCCCCAGGGGGATTCTACGAGCAGTACTTC. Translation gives CASSLAPGGFYEQYF.

CDR3 sequence: CASSGTGLTYGYTF. The CDR3, as DNA: TGTGCCAGCTCCGGGACAGGCCTCACCTATGGCTACACCTTC. This chain joins TRBV28 and TRBJ1-2; TRBD1 matches 8 bases. The germline V gene encodes CDR1 MDHEN and CDR2 SYDVKM. CDR3 size: 14 residues. V shed 8 bases and J 4 bases; nucleotides not matched to a gene: 9.

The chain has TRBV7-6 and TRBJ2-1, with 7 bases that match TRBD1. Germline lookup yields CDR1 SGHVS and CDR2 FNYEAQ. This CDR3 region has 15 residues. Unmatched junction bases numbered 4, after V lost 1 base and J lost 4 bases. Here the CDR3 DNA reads TGTGCCAGCAGCTTAGGACAGGGTGGATACAATGAGCAGTTCTTC. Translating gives CASSLGQGGYNEQFF.

CDR3 amino acids: CASTRSGAGETQYF. The CDR3 bases are TGTGCCAGCACCAGAAGCGGGGCGGGAGAGACCCAGTACTTC. The chain carries TRBV27 and TRBJ2-5; 7 bases line up with TRBD2. In germline, CDR1 is MNHEY, CDR2 SMNVEV (reference sequence). This CDR3 comprises 14 residues. V lost 7 bases to trimming and J lost 4 bases; unmatched junction nucleotides: 9.

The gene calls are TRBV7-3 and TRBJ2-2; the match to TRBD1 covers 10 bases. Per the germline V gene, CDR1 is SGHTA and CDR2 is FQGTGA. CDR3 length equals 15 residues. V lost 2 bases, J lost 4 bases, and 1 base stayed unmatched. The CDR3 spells CASSLGTGATGELFF. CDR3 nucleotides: TGTGCCAGCAGCTTAGGGACAGGGGCCACCGGGGAGCTGTTTTTT. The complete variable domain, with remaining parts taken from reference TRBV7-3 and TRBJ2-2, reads GAGVSQTPSNKVTEKGKYVELRCDPISGHTALYWYRQSLGQGPEFLIYFQGTGAADDSGLPNDRFFAVRPEGSVSTLKIQRTERGDSAVYLCASSLGTGATGELFFGEGSRLTVL.

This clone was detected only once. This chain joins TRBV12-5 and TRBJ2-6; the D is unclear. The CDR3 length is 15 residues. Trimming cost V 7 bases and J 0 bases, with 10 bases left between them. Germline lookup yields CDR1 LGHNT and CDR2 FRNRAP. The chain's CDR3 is CASAIQISGANVLTF. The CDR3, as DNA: TGTGCTAGTGCAATCCAGATCTCTGGGGCCAACGTCCTGACTTTC. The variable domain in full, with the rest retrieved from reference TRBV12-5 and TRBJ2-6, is DARVTQTPRHKVTEMGQEVTMRCQPILGHNTVFWYRQTMMQGLELLAYFRNRAPLDDSGMPKDRFSAEMPDATLATLKIQPSEPRDSAVYFCASAIQISGANVLTFGAGSRLTVL.